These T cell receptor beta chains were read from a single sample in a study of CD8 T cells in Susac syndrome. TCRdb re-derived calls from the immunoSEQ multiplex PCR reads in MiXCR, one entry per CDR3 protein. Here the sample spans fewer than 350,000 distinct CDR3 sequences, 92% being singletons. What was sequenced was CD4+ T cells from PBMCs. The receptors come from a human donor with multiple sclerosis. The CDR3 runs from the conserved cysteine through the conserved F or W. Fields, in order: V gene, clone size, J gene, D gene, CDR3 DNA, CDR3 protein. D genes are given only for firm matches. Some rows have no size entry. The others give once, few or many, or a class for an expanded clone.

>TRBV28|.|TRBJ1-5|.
TGTGCCAGCATCGCCAGTCGCCAGCCCCAGCATTTT
CASIASRQPQHF
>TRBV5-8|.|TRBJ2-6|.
TGTGCCAGCAGCGAAAGGGGTTTGGGGGCCAACGTCCTGACTTTC
CASSERGLGANVLTF
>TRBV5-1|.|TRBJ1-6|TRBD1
TGCGCCAGCAGCTATGACAGGGGGCATAATTCACCCCTCCACTTT
CASSYDRGHNSPLHF
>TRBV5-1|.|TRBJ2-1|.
TGCGCCAGCAGCTTCACGGGCAATGAGCAGTTCTTC
CASSFTGNEQFF
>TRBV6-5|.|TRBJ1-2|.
TGTGCCAGCTCGAAGGCTATGGGTATCTATGGCTACACCTTC
CASSKAMGIYGYTF
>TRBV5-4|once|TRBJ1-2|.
TGTGCCAGCAGCCATGATCGGAAAGATGGCTACACCTTC
CASSHDRKDGYTF
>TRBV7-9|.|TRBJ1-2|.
TGTGCCAGCAGCCCGTGGGACCGGGACCGCGGCGGTGGCTACACCTTC
CASSPWDRDRGGGYTF
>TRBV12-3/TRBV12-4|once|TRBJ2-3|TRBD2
TGTGCCAGCAAAAGCGGGGGGGGGTCAGATACGCAGTATTTT
CASKSGGGSDTQYF
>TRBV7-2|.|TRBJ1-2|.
TGTGCCAGCAGCTTAGCTGGGGTCTATGGCTACACCTTC
CASSLAGVYGYTF
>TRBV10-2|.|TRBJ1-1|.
TGCGCCAGCAGCCAGATGAACACTGAAGCTTTCTTT
CASSQMNTEAFF
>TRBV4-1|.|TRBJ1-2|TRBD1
TGCGCCAGCAGCCAAACAGGACAGGTTAACTATGGCTACACCTTC
CASSQTGQVNYGYTF
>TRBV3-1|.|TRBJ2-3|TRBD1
TGTGCCAGCAGCCAAGGGGACAGGGGTACAGATACGCAGTATTTT
CASSQGDRGTDTQYF
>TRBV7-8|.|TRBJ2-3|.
TGTGCCAGCAGCTTAGCGTGGCTAGCAGTGGCAGATACGCAGTATTTT
CASSLAWLAVADTQYF
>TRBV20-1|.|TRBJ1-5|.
TGCAGTGCTTCTGGGGGCAATCAGCCCCAGCATTTT
CSASGGNQPQHF
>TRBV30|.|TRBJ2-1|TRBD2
TGTGCCTGGAGTAGGCGCGGGGGGGCTCTCAATGAGCAGTTCTTC
CAWSRRGGALNEQFF
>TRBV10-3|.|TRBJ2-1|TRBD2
TGTGCCATCACAGGGACTAGCGGGAGTAATGAGCAGTTCTTC
CAITGTSGSNEQFF
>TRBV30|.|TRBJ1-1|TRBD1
TGCGGACAGGGGACTACGTTGAACACTGAAGCTTTCTTT
CGQGTTLNTEAFF
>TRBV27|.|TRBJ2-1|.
TGTGCCAGCAGCTCTAGGGGGAGCTCCTACAATGAGCAGTTCTTC
CASSSRGSSYNEQFF
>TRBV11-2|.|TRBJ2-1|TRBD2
TGTGCCAGCAGCCCAAGGGGACTAGCGGGAGGTCCCGGGGCGTTCTTC
CASSPRGLAGGPGAFF
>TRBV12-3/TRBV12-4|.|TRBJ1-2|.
TGTGCCAGCACGTTACTAAACCTAGCTAACTATGGCTACACCTTC
CASTLLNLANYGYTF
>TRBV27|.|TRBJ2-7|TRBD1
TGTGCCAGCAGTCCGCTCAACCCCGGGACAGGGGGCTACGAGCAGTACTTC
CASSPLNPGTGGYEQYF
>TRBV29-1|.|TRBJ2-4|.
TGCAGCGTTGGACCGGGGCCCCACAAAAACATTCAGTACTTC
CSVGPGPHKNIQYF
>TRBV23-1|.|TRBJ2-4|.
TGCGCCAGCAGTCAATCTGAGGCCACTCTAGCCAAAAACATTCAGTACTTC
CASSQSEATLAKNIQYF
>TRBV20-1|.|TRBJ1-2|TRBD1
TGCAGTGCTTCTACTTCTGCAGGGGGCCTCTTCTATGGCTACACCTTC
CSASTSAGGLFYGYTF
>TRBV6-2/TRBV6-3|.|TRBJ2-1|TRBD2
TGTGCCAGCAGTACCGGGACTAGCGGGAGAGGTGAGCAGTTCTTC
CASSTGTSGRGEQFF
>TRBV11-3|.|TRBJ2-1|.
TGTGCCAGCAGCTTAGCTGTTGAGCAGTTCTTC
CASSLAVEQFF
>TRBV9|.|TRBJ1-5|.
TGTGCCAGCAGCGTAGGAACCCTTCCGAATCAGCCCCAGCATTTT
CASSVGTLPNQPQHF
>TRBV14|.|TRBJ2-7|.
TGTGCCAGCAGCCGGCAGATAAGGGGGAGTTGGGTCGACGAGCAGTACTTC
CASSRQIRGSWVDEQYF
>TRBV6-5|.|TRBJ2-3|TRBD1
TGTGCCAGCAGTTGGACAGGGAGCGATACGCAGTATTTT
CASSWTGSDTQYF
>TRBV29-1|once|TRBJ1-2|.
TGCAGCGTGACGGGCCTTAACTATGGCTACACCTTC
CSVTGLNYGYTF
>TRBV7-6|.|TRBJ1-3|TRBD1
TGTGCCAGCAGCTGGGGGGACAGACTCTCTGGAAACACCATATATTTT
CASSWGDRLSGNTIYF
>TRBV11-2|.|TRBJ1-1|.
TGTGCCAGCAGCTTAGCCGGCAGGGAAGCTTTCTTT
CASSLAGREAFF
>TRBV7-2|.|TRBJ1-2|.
TGTGCCAGCAGCTTAGGGGGATGGAACTATGGCTACACCTTC
CASSLGGWNYGYTF
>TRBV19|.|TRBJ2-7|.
TGTGCCAGTAGTATACCGGGATCCTACGAGCAGTACTTC
CASSIPGSYEQYF
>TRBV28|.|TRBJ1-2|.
TGTGCCAGCAGGACTAGGGCTAACTATGGCTACACCTTC
CASRTRANYGYTF
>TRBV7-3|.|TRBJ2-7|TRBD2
TGTGCCAGCAGCTCCACTAGCGGGGCCTTGGGCGAGCAGTACTTC
CASSSTSGALGEQYF
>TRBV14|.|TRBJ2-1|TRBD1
TGTGCCAGCAGCCTTCTCTCGGGACAGGGTAATGAGCAGTTCTTC
CASSLLSGQGNEQFF
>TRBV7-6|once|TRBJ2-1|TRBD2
TGTGCCAGCAGCTTACGGGGTAGCGGGAGCGGCTCCTACAATGAGCAGTTCTTC
CASSLRGSGSGSYNEQFF
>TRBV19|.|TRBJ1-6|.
TGTGCCAGTAGTATAGACTCAGGGGCCTCACCCCTCCACTTT
CASSIDSGASPLHF
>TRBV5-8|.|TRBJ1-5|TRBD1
TGTGCCAGCAGCTTGGGGACAGGAGATCCTAGCAATCAGCCCCAGCATTTT
CASSLGTGDPSNQPQHF
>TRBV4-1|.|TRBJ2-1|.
TGCGCCAGCAGCCAAGATCAGGGGGGACCACGACTATGGTCCTACAATGAGCAGTTCTTC
CASSQDQGGPRLWSYNEQFF
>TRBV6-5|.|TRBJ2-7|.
TGTGCCAGCAGCTCCACAAACGGGGGATACGAGCAGTACTTC
CASSSTNGGYEQYF
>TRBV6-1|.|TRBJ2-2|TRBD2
TGTGCCAGCAAACTAGCGGGGCGGACCGGGGAGCTGTTTTTT
CASKLAGRTGELFF
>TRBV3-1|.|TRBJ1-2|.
TGTGCCAGCAGCCAAGCTCCCTATGGCTACACCTTC
CASSQAPYGYTF
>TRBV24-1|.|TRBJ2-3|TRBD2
TGTGCCACCAGTTCCGGGACTAGCGGCCTCACAGATACGCAGTATTTT
CATSSGTSGLTDTQYF
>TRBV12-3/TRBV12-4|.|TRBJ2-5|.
TGTGCCAGCAGTTTAACGGGGCGAGGATGGGAGACCCAGTACTTC
CASSLTGRGWETQYF
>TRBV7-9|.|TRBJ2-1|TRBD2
TGTGCCAGCACCAGCGGGAACTCCTACAATGAGCAGTTCTTC
CASTSGNSYNEQFF
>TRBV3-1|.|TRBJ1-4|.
TGTGCCAGCAGCCAAGATTCAGGGAAACTGTTTTTT
CASSQDSGKLFF
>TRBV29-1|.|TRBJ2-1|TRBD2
TGCAGCGCTACACCCCAACTAGCGGGAGGGGCTCGGTTCTTC
CSATPQLAGGARFF
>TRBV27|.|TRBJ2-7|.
TGTGCCAGCACCACCATGGGGGTTAGAGAGCAGTACTTC
CASTTMGVREQYF